This T cell receptor (beta chain) originates from a study of graft-versus-host responses after intestinal transplantation. For the study at large: Anti-thymocyte globulin induction preceded 2 to 4 years of tacrolimus and steroid maintenance in all recipients.

Overall study results and limits: Peak circulating GvH clone levels were associated with early post-transplant HvG declines. Ileal or blood samples showed some GvH clones first, and such clones were also found in recipient marrow.

Data came from immunoSEQ multiplex PCR; TCRdb stores just in-frame clones and leaves some out. In the table there are about 27,000 clones, around 94% of which are singletons. Points on this clone: Antigen specificity is unknown.

Sequenced material: PBMCs, taken roughly 29 days after intestinal transplant. The TCR sequence derives from a human patient who received an intestinal transplant, so some T cells may come from the graft donor.

The CDR3 DNA is TGTGCCAGCAGTATCTACAACGGACAGGGCAGTGGCTACACCTTC. It encodes CASSIYNGQGSGYTF. The V gene is TRBV6-1, the J gene TRBJ1-2, with TRBD1 identical over 8 bases. The germline CDR1 and CDR2 sequences are MNHNS and SASEGT. Unmatched junction bases numbered 12, after V lost 5 bases and J lost 7 bases. The CDR3 consists of 15 residues.